This TCR beta chain was observed in a study of blood T cell repertoires in COVID-19. At the level of the study: The United States, Italy and Spain supplied acute and convalescent COVID-19 samples. The analysed material was cDNA or gDNA that came from T cells, B-cell-depleted T cells, or PBMCs.

Germline CDR1 is SGHKS and CDR2 is YYEKEE (reference sequence). Trimming shortened V by 0 bases and J by 0 bases, and 9 bases separated the two germline ends. The CDR3 loop spans 15 amino acids. Using immunoSEQ multiplex PCR, the repertoire was profiled, and TCRdb retains in-frame clones only, with some absent. Of about 120,000 clones in the sample, about 79% were seen once. This clonotype was obtained from a woman aged 80 or over with acute or convalescent COVID-19. The chain has TRBV5-5 and TRBJ1-1; D call uncertain. Material: peripheral blood. The CDR3 loop is CASSLEALMNTEAFF. The DNA for the CDR3 is TGTGCCAGCAGCTTGGAAGCGCTCATGAACACTGAAGCTTTCTTT.